The present TCR beta chain was sequenced within a study of spatial heterogeneity in lung cancer. About the study: Beta-chain sequences were consistently detected more often than alpha-chain sequences. As counted in raw reads, each unique TCR and UMI combination appeared more than ten times on average.

In germline, CDR1 is SGHVS, CDR2 FNYEAQ. The CDR3 extends over 15 amino acids. V was shortened by 5 bases and J by 4 bases, with 15 bases between the two germline ends. TCRdb recomputed calls from the 5' RACE reads with MiXCR, one row per CDR3 protein. The table has tens of thousands of distinct CDR3 sequences, about 12% seen once. Time point indicated: sample taken at primary tumor resection. The donors were fewer than 80 patients with non-small cell lung cancer that was early-stage and untreated. The input material, whole RNA from tumor, nontumor lung or frozen PBMC, was sequenced unsorted. This specimen consisted of PBMCs, obtained at surgery. The receptor was isolated from a male donor with early-stage non-small cell lung cancer. This sequence joins TRBV7-6 and TRBJ2-1, with D perhaps TRBD1 (6 bases). The CDR3: CASSHAQGPYNEQFF. CDR3 nucleotide sequence: TGTGCCAGCAGCCACGCACAGGGACCTTACAATGAGCAGTTCTTC.